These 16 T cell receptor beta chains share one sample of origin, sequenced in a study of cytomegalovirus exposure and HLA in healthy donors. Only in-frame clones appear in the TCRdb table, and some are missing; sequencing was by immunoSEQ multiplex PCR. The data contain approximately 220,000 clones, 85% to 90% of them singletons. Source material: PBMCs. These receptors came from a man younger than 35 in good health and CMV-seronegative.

Here the CDR3 reads CAISDPRGQARTDTQYF. In DNA form, the CDR3 reads TGTGCCATCAGTGACCCCAGGGGACAAGCACGCACAGATACGCAGTATTTT. This chain uses TRBV10-3 with TRBJ2-3; tentatively, D is TRBD1 (6 bases). Germline loops: CDR1 ENHRY, CDR2 SYGVKD. Trimming took 3 bases from V and 1 from J, leaving 17 bases between them. This CDR3 has 17 residues.

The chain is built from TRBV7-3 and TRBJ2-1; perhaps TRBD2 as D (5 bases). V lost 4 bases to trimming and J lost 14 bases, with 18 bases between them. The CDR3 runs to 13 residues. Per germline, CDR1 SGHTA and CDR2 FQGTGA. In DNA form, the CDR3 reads TGTGCCAGCAGCTCGGACCTAGCATCGGAGGAGTTCTTC. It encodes CASSSDLASEEFF.

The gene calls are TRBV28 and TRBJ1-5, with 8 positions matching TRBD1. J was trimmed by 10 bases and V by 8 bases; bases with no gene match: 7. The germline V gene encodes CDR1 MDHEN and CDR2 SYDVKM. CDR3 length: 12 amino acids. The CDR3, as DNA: TGTGCCAGCGGACAGGGTGCTGGACCCCAGCATTTT. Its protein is CASGQGAGPQHF. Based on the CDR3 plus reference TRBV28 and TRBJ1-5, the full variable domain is DVKVTQSSRYLVKRTGEKVFLECVQDMDHENMFWYRQDPGLGLRLIYFSYDVKMKEKGDIPEGYSVSREKKERFSLILESASTNQTSMYLCASGQGAGPQHFGDGTRLSIL.

CDR3 coding DNA: TGTGCCAGCAGTTTAGATGCGAGGAACGAGCAGTACTTC. This translates into CASSLDARNEQYF. The rearrangement joins TRBV28 to TRBJ2-7; D gene unclear. V was trimmed by 2 bases and J by 5 bases, leaving 10 bases between them. Germline CDR1 reads MDHEN; CDR2 reads SYDVKM. This CDR3 has 13 amino acids.

CDR3 sequence reads: CASSLRDIQGYTF. In nucleotides, the CDR3 is TGTGCCAGCAGCTTAAGGGACATTCAGGGCTACACCTTC. The gene calls are TRBV13 and TRBJ1-2; tentative D call: TRBD1 (6 bases). This CDR3 spans 13 amino acids. Germline lookup yields CDR1 PRHDT and CDR2 FYEKMQ (reference sequence). Trimming pared 2 bases from V and 8 bases from J, leaving 12 bases between. The variable domain in full, completed from reference TRBV13 and TRBJ1-2, reads AAGVIQSPRHLIKEKRETATLKCYPIPRHDTVYWYQQGPGQDPQFLISFYEKMQSDKGSIPDRFSAQQFSDYHSELNMSSLELGDSALYFCASSLRDIQGYTFGSGTRLTVV.

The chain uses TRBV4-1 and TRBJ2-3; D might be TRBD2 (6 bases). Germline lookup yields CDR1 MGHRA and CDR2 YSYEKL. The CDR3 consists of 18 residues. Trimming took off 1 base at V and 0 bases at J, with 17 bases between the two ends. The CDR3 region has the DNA TGCGCCAGCAGCCAAGCATCCTCGGGGGTCTTTAGCACAGATACGCAGTATTTT. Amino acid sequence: CASSQASSGVFSTDTQYF.

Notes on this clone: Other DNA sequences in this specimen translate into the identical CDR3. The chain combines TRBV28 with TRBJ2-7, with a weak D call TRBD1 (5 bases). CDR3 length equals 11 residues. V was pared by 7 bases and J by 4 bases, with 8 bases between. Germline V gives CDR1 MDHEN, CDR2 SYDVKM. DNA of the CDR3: TGTGCCAGCACCCAGGGATACGAGCAGTACTTC. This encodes CASTQGYEQYF.

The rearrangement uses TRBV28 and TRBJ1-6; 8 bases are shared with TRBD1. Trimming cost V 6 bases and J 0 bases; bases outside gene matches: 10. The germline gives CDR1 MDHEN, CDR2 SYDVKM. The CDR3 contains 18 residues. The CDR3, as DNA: TGTGCCAGCAGCAACATCCAGGGGGCGATCTCCTATAATTCACCCCTCCACTTT. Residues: CASSNIQGAISYNSPLHF.

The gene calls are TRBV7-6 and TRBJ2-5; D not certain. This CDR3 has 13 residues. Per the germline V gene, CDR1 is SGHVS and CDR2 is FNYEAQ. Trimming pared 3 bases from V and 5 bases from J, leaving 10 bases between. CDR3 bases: TGTGCCAGCAGCTTTCAGATGAGGGAGACCCAGTACTTC. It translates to CASSFQMRETQYF.

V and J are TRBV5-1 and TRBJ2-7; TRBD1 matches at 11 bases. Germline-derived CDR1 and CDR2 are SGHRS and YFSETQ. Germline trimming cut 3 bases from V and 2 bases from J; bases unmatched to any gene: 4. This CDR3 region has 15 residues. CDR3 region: CASSSPGQGAYEQYF. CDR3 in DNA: TGCGCCAGCAGCTCTCCGGGACAGGGGGCCTACGAGCAGTACTTC.

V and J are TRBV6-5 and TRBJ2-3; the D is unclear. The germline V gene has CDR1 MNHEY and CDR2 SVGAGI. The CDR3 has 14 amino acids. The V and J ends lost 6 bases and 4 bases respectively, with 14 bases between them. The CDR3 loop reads CASSPAWRPDTQYF. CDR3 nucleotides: TGTGCCAGCAGCCCAGCCTGGAGACCAGATACGCAGTATTTT.

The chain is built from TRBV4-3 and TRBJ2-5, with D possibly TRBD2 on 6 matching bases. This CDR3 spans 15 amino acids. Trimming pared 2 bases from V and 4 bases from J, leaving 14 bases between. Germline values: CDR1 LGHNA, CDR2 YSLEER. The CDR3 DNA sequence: TGCGCCAGCAGCCAATATGCAGGGAGGATAGAGACCCAGTACTTC. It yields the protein CASSQYAGRIETQYF.

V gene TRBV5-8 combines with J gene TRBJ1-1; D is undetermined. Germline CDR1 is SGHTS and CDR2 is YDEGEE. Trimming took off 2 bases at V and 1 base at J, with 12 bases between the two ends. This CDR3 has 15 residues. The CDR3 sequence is CASSLQNGGNTEAFF. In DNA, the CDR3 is TGTGCCAGCAGCTTACAAAATGGAGGGAACACTGAAGCTTTCTTT.

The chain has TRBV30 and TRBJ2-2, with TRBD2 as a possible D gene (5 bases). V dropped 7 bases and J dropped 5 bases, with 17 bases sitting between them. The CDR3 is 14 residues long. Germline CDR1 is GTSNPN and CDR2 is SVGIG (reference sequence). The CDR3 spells CAFRPTGETGELFF. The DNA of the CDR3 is TGTGCCTTTAGACCAACCGGGGAAACCGGGGAGCTGTTTTTT.

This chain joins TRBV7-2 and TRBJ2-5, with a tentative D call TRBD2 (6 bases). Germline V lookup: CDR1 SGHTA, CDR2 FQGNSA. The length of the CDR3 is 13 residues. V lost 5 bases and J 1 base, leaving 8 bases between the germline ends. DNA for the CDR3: TGTGCCAGCAGCGGGGGGAGCCAAGAGACCCAGTACTTC. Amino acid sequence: CASSGGSQETQYF.

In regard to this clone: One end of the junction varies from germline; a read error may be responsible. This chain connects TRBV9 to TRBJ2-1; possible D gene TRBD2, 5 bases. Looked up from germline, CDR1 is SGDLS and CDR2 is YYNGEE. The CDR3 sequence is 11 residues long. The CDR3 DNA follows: TGTGCCAGCAGCGGCAGCCGGGGTAAGGTCTTC. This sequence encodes CASSGSRGKVF.